The next 17 T cell receptor beta chains were all read from a single sample in a study of blood T cells in healthy people across ages. The authors ran a second PCR of roughly 7 to 11 cycles using a sample-barcoded 5' primer and a J-beta primer mix. TCRdb passed the 5' RACE reads through MiXCR, listing each CDR3 protein once. The data hold around 1.5 million distinct CDR3 sequences, with roughly 60% observed a single time. The sequencing input was blood. The receptor source for this set is a man between 18 and 29 years old in good health.

This clonotype was seen a single time. The chain couples TRBV7-2 to TRBJ1-6, with a weak D call TRBD1 (6 bases). The CDR3 is made up of 13 amino acids. Germline CDR1 SGHTA, CDR2 FQGNSA. The V gene lost 5 bases and the J gene lost 10 bases, with 12 bases spanning the gap. The CDR3 nucleotides read TGTGCCAGCAGCATTCGGACAGCCTCACCCCTCCACTTT. Its protein product is CASSIRTASPLHF.

V and J are TRBV20-1 and TRBJ2-7; 11 bases line up with TRBD2. The CDR3 is 17 amino acids. V gave up 0 bases and J gave up 1 base; unmatched junction bases: 8. In germline, CDR1 is DFQATT, CDR2 SNEGSKA (reference sequence). The CDR3 sequence: CSARDTSGSKGSYEQYF. The CDR3 coding sequence is TGCAGTGCTAGAGATACTAGCGGGAGCAAAGGGTCCTACGAGCAGTACTTC.

V is TRBV7-8 and J is TRBJ2-1, with 8 bases matching TRBD2. This CDR3 comprises 13 residues. The germline V gene has CDR1 SGHVS and CDR2 FQNEAQ. The ends lost 1 base at V and 14 bases at J; junction bases unmatched: 7. The DNA of the CDR3 is TGTGCCAGCAGCTTAGGGGGACTAGTGAATAAGTTCTTC. Protein: CASSLGGLVNKFF.

The chain links TRBV10-3 to TRBJ2-5, with 7 bases lining up with TRBD2. This CDR3 is built from 17 residues. Germline V gene lookup returns CDR1 ENHRY and CDR2 SYGVKD. The junction had 14 bases not matched to a gene; V was cut back by 2 bases and J by 5 bases. CDR3 sequence (DNA): TGTGCCATCAGTGAGGCGGAGGGGCGGGAGTTGTCCGAGACCCAGTACTTC. Its protein product is CAISEAEGRELSETQYF.

CDR3: CASSGEAQGSYEQYF. The CDR3 DNA reads TGTGCCAGCAGTGGAGAGGCACAGGGCTCCTACGAGCAGTACTTC. The chain is built from TRBV2 and TRBJ2-7, with D possibly matching TRBD1 (6 bases). Trimming left V 4 bases short and J 0 bases short, with 13 bases between. This CDR3 is 15 amino acids long. In germline, CDR1 is SNHLY, CDR2 FYNNEI.

The chain has TRBV4-1 and TRBJ1-1; 9 bases agree with TRBD1. The CDR3 runs to 16 residues. CDR1 and CDR2 (germline): MGHRA, YSYEKL. V shed 4 bases and J 0 bases; nucleotides not matched to a gene: 6. The CDR3 spells CASSPPTGGMNTEAFF. In DNA, the CDR3 is TGCGCCAGCAGCCCACCGACAGGGGGAATGAACACTGAAGCTTTCTTT.

The chain employs TRBV6-6 and TRBJ2-7, with a weak D call TRBD2 (5 bases). This CDR3 has 14 amino acids. V gave up 0 bases and J gave up 2 bases, with 8 bases separating them. The V gene's germline CDR1 is MNHNY and CDR2 SVGAGI (reference sequence). CDR3 nucleotides: TGTGCCAGCAGTTACTCAGGAGGACCCTACGAGCAGTACTTC. It encodes CASSYSGGPYEQYF.

The J gene is TRBJ2-5, the V gene TRBV20-1; 9 bases line up with TRBD2. After removal of 0 bases from V and 11 bases from J, the junction contained 16 bases not matched to a gene. This CDR3 has 16 residues. Germline loops: CDR1 DFQATT, CDR2 SNEGSKA (reference sequence). The chain's CDR3 is CSARDTSGLGGNEQYF. CDR3 in DNA: TGCAGTGCTAGAGATACTAGCGGGCTCGGGGGCAATGAGCAGTACTTC.

The V and J genes are TRBV18 and TRBJ2-7; D possibly corresponds to TRBD2 (5 bases). Trimming stripped 2 bases from V and 9 bases from J, with 17 bases between. The CDR3 totals 14 residues. Germline CDR1 and CDR2: KGHSH and LQKENI. CDR3 loop: CASSPGWLEEVQYF. As DNA, the CDR3 is TGTGCCAGCTCACCAGGGTGGCTGGAGGAGGTGCAGTACTTC.

This sequence joins TRBV5-1 and TRBJ2-3, with D hard to call. Trimming removed 0 bases from V and 2 bases from J, with 7 bases in between. The CDR3 is 14 residues long. Germline CDR1 SGHRS, CDR2 YFSETQ. As DNA, the CDR3 is TGCGCCAGCAGCTTGGGGGCCAACACAGATACGCAGTATTTT. It is translated as CASSLGANTDTQYF.

The chain links TRBV7-8 to TRBJ2-5, with D perhaps TRBD1 (5 bases). The germline V gene has CDR1 SGHVS and CDR2 FQNEAQ. The CDR3 totals 14 residues. V dropped 5 bases and J dropped 1 base, with 11 bases sitting between them. For the CDR3, the DNA is TGTGCCAGCAGCCCCCGACAGCTCCAAGAGACCCAGTACTTC. Translating gives CASSPRQLQETQYF.

V usage is TRBV9 and J usage is TRBJ1-6; D is ambiguous. Germline V gene data show CDR1 as SGDLS and CDR2 as YYNGEE. The CDR3 has 14 amino acids. Trimming left V 4 bases short and J 8 bases short, with 13 bases between. Here the CDR3 reads CASSKTALYSPLHF. DNA for the CDR3: TGTGCCAGCAGCAAGACCGCGCTCTATTCACCCCTCCACTTT.

The rearrangement links TRBV14 to TRBJ2-3, with 7 nucleotides matching TRBD1. The germline CDR1 and CDR2 sequences are SGHDN and FVKESK. The CDR3 is 13 amino acids. After removal of 7 bases from V and 4 bases from J, the junction contained 5 bases not matched to a gene. In nucleotides, the CDR3 is TGTGCCAGCACCAAGGGGGCCTCAGATACGCAGTATTTT. This sequence encodes CASTKGASDTQYF.

Worth noting for this clonotype: One end of the junction varies from germline; a read error may be responsible. The gene calls are TRBV6-4 and TRBJ2-1, with 7 bases identical to TRBD2. Per the germline V gene, CDR1 is MRHNA and CDR2 is SNTAGT. The CDR3 contains 15 residues. The CDR3 DNA reads TGTGCCAGCAGTGACTCTCGGGGGGACCACAATGAGCAGCTCTTC. Protein: CASSDSRGDHNEQLF.

The sample holds a few counts of this clonotype. The chain uses TRBV20-1 and TRBJ2-6, with 8 bases aligning to TRBD1. CDR1 DFQATT and CDR2 SNEGSKA come from the germline V gene (reference sequence). The CDR3 runs 16 residues. The V segment lost 5 bases and the J segment 0 bases; nucleotides outside the gene matches: 6. In DNA form, the CDR3 reads TGCAGTGCTCTAAGACAGGGGTTCTCTGGGGCCAACGTCCTGACTTTC. Encoded protein: CSALRQGFSGANVLTF.

The gene calls are TRBV5-1 and TRBJ1-6; 8 bases match TRBD1. The CDR3 loop spans 16 amino acids. The germline V gene encodes CDR1 SGHRS and CDR2 YFSETQ. V lost 4 bases and J lost 8; bases outside the gene matches: 11. The CDR3 spells CASSKTGTGGYSPLHF. CDR3 coding DNA: TGCGCCAGCAGCAAGACCGGGACAGGAGGTTATTCACCCCTCCACTTT.

The chain uses TRBV7-2 and TRBJ2-3, with D maybe TRBD2 (7 bases). V shed 4 bases and J shed 6 bases, with 20 bases lying between them. CDR3 length equals 16 residues. CDR1 is SGHTA and CDR2 is FQGNSA in the germline V gene. CDR3 bases: TGTGCCAGCAGCTACAATTCCGCGGGGGCCGGGGATACGCAGTATTTT. Its protein product is CASSYNSAGAGDTQYF.